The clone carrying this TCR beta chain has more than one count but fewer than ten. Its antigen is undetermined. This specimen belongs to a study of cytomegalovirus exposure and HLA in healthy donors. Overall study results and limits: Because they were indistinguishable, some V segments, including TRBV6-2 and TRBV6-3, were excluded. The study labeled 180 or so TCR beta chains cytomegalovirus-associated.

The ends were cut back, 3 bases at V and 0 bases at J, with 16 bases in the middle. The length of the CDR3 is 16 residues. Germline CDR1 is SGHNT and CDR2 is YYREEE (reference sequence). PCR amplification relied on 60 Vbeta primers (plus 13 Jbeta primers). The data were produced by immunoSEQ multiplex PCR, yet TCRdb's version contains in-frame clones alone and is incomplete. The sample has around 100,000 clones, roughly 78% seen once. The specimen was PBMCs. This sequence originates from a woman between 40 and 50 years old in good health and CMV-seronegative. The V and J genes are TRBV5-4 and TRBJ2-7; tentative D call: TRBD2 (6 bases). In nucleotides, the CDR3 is TGTGCCAGCAGCTGGGGCGGCGGGATGAGCTCCTACGAGCAGTACTTC. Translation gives CASSWGGGMSSYEQYF.